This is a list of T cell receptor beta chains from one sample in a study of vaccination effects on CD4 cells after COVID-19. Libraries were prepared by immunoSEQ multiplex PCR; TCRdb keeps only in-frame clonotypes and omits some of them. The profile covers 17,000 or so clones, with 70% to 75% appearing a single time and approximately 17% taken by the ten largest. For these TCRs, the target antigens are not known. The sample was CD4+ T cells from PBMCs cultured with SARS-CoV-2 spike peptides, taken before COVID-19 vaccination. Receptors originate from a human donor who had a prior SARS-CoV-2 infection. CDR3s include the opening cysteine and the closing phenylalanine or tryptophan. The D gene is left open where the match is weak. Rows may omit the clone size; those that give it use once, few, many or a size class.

CDR3 protein: CASSLNTEAFF
CDR3 DNA: TGCGCCAGCAGCTTGAACACTGAAGCTTTCTTT
J gene: TRBJ1-1
V gene: TRBV5-1
clone size: once
D gene: .

CDR3 protein: CASSPGSSTDTQYF
CDR3 DNA: TGTGCCAGCAGTCCCGGCAGCAGCACAGATACGCAGTATTTT
J gene: TRBJ2-3
V gene: TRBV2
clone size: .
D gene: .

CDR3 protein: CASSPRGGQGRSAGTEAFF
CDR3 DNA: TGTGCCAGCTCACCGAGGGGAGGGCAGGGGAGATCGGCGGGCACTGAAGCTTTCTTT
J gene: TRBJ1-1
V gene: TRBV18
clone size: few
D gene: .

CDR3 protein: CSASSAGIAYNEQFF
CDR3 DNA: TGCAGTGCTAGTAGCGCGGGAATCGCCTACAATGAGCAGTTCTTC
J gene: TRBJ2-1
V gene: TRBV20-1
clone size: .
D gene: .

CDR3 protein: CASSTIRVTEQYF
CDR3 DNA: TGTGCCAGTAGTACGATCAGGGTCACCGAGCAGTACTTC
J gene: TRBJ2-7
V gene: TRBV19
clone size: few
D gene: .

CDR3 protein: CSARDRRTRYF
CDR3 DNA: TGCAGTGCTAGAGATAGGAGGACTAGGTACTTC
J gene: TRBJ2-4
V gene: TRBV20-1
clone size: .
D gene: TRBD2

CDR3 protein: CASSFLGRGLSYNEQFF
CDR3 DNA: TGTGCCAGCAGCTTTCTTGGCCGGGGGCTCTCCTACAATGAGCAGTTCTTC
J gene: TRBJ2-1
V gene: TRBV5-4
clone size: .
D gene: .

CDR3 protein: CASSVPWGAGNQPQHF
CDR3 DNA: TGTGCCAGTAGCGTCCCGTGGGGGGCTGGAAATCAGCCCCAGCATTTT
J gene: TRBJ1-5
V gene: TRBV19
clone size: few
D gene: .

CDR3 protein: CASSLRGTFSRLGSYEQYF
CDR3 DNA: TGTGCCAGCAGCTTACGGGGGACATTCTCTAGGTTAGGATCCTACGAGCAGTACTTC
J gene: TRBJ2-7
V gene: TRBV7-8
clone size: .
D gene: .

CDR3 protein: CASSPGSSLLNEQYF
CDR3 DNA: TGTGCCAGCAGCCCGGGATCCTCTTTGCTAAACGAGCAGTACTTC
J gene: TRBJ2-7
V gene: TRBV7-9
clone size: .
D gene: .

CDR3 protein: CASSLERTGGAYEQYF
CDR3 DNA: TGTGCCAGCAGCTTAGAGCGGACAGGGGGGGCCTACGAGCAGTACTTC
J gene: TRBJ2-7
V gene: TRBV11-3
clone size: .
D gene: TRBD1

CDR3 protein: CASSAMEDDRYRGGNTIYF
CDR3 DNA: TGTGCCAGCAGCGCCATGGAGGACGATAGGTACCGGGGAGGAAACACCATATATTTT
J gene: TRBJ1-3
V gene: TRBV13
clone size: .
D gene: .

CDR3 protein: CASSFRSSGELFF
CDR3 DNA: TGTGCCAGCAGCTTTAGGAGTTCCGGGGAGCTGTTTTTT
J gene: TRBJ2-2
V gene: TRBV7-9
clone size: .
D gene: .

CDR3 protein: CASSQVREAPRARSTDTQYF
CDR3 DNA: TGTGCCAGCAGCCAAGTGAGGGAGGCTCCTAGGGCCCGAAGCACAGATACGCAGTATTTT
J gene: TRBJ2-3
V gene: TRBV3-1/TRBV3-2
clone size: .
D gene: .

CDR3 protein: CASSSDRGLDEQFF
CDR3 DNA: TGTGCCAGCAGCTCCGACAGGGGGCTGGATGAGCAGTTCTTC
J gene: TRBJ2-1
V gene: TRBV7-2
clone size: .
D gene: TRBD1

CDR3 protein: CASSLGNGGVTDTQYF
CDR3 DNA: TGTGCCAGCAGCTTAGGTAACGGGGGGGTCACAGATACGCAGTATTTT
J gene: TRBJ2-3
V gene: TRBV7-6
clone size: .
D gene: TRBD2

CDR3 protein: CASSQELNVKLNTGELFF
CDR3 DNA: TGCGCCAGCAGCCAAGAGTTAAACGTTAAGCTGAACACCGGGGAGCTGTTTTTT
J gene: TRBJ2-2
V gene: TRBV4-3
clone size: .
D gene: .

CDR3 protein: CASSPGQVLGGTEAFF
CDR3 DNA: TGCGCCAGCAGCCCCGGACAGGTTTTAGGAGGGACTGAAGCTTTCTTT
J gene: TRBJ1-1
V gene: TRBV5-1
clone size: .
D gene: TRBD1

CDR3 protein: CASSVGRGEQETQYF
CDR3 DNA: TGTGCCAGCAGCGTAGGCCGCGGGGAACAAGAGACCCAGTACTTC
J gene: TRBJ2-5
V gene: TRBV9
clone size: .
D gene: .

CDR3 protein: CASSYEGRQETQYF
CDR3 DNA: TGTGCCAGCAGCTATGAAGGGCGGCAAGAGACCCAGTACTTC
J gene: TRBJ2-5
V gene: TRBV5-8
clone size: .
D gene: .

CDR3 protein: CASSSQGSNYGYTF
CDR3 DNA: TGTGCCAGCAGTTCACAGGGGTCTAACTATGGCTACACCTTC
J gene: TRBJ1-2
V gene: TRBV6-5
clone size: .
D gene: TRBD1

CDR3 protein: CATSRGAPGDEQFF
CDR3 DNA: TGTGCCACCTCGAGAGGGGCCCCAGGGGATGAGCAGTTCTTC
J gene: TRBJ2-1
V gene: TRBV2
clone size: .
D gene: .

CDR3 protein: CASGLAGAETQYF
CDR3 DNA: TGTGCCAGCGGTTTGGCGGGAGCGGAGACCCAGTACTTC
J gene: TRBJ2-5
V gene: TRBV6-5
clone size: once
D gene: TRBD2

CDR3 protein: CAISGQGFNEKLFF
CDR3 DNA: TGTGCCATCAGTGGACAGGGATTTAATGAAAAACTGTTTTTT
J gene: TRBJ1-4
V gene: TRBV10-3
clone size: .
D gene: TRBD1

CDR3 protein: CASRGTSGGAPDTQYF
CDR3 DNA: TGCGCCAGCAGGGGGACTAGCGGGGGGGCCCCCGATACGCAGTATTTT
J gene: TRBJ2-3
V gene: TRBV10-2
clone size: .
D gene: TRBD2

CDR3 protein: CASSWARDTQYF
CDR3 DNA: TGCGCCAGCAGCTGGGCTAGGGATACGCAGTATTTT
J gene: TRBJ2-3
V gene: TRBV5-1
clone size: .
D gene: .

CDR3 protein: CASRDQEETEAFF
CDR3 DNA: TGTGCCAGCAGAGACCAAGAAGAAACTGAAGCTTTCTTT
J gene: TRBJ1-1
V gene: TRBV2
clone size: .
D gene: .

CDR3 protein: CAISEQAGGEQYF
CDR3 DNA: TGTGCCATCAGTGAGCAGGCAGGGGGGGAGCAGTACTTC
J gene: TRBJ2-7
V gene: TRBV10-3
clone size: .
D gene: .

CDR3 protein: CASGGQYNSPLHF
CDR3 DNA: TGTGCCAGTGGGGGACAGTATAATTCACCCCTCCACTTT
J gene: TRBJ1-6
V gene: TRBV19
clone size: .
D gene: TRBD1

CDR3 protein: CASSPRSGGPAGTQYF
CDR3 DNA: TGTGCCAGCAGCCCCCGAAGCGGGGGGCCAGCCGGGACCCAGTACTTC
J gene: TRBJ2-5
V gene: TRBV7-9
clone size: .
D gene: TRBD2

CDR3 protein: CASDLGTEQFF
CDR3 DNA: TGTGCCAGTGACCTGGGGACTGAGCAGTTCTTC
J gene: TRBJ2-1
V gene: TRBV12-3/TRBV12-4
clone size: once
D gene: .

CDR3 protein: CASSQVGYNSPLHF
CDR3 DNA: TGTGCCAGCAGCCAAGTGGGGTATAATTCACCCCTCCACTTT
J gene: TRBJ1-6
V gene: TRBV3-1/TRBV3-2
clone size: .
D gene: .

CDR3 protein: CASTRLAGVQEQFF
CDR3 DNA: TGTGCCAGCACTCGACTAGCGGGAGTTCAGGAGCAGTTCTTC
J gene: TRBJ2-1
V gene: TRBV11-2
clone size: .
D gene: TRBD2

CDR3 protein: CAITTTGGYEQFF
CDR3 DNA: TGTGCCATCACCACAACAGGGGGCTATGAGCAGTTCTTC
J gene: TRBJ2-1
V gene: TRBV10-3
clone size: .
D gene: TRBD1

CDR3 protein: CASREGGQLALHGYTF
CDR3 DNA: TGTGCCAGTAGGGAAGGCGGGCAGCTCGCCCTCCATGGCTACACCTTC
J gene: TRBJ1-2
V gene: TRBV19
clone size: few
D gene: .

CDR3 protein: CASSLGGLAYEQYF
CDR3 DNA: TGTGCCAGCAGCTTAGGTGGCCTTGCCTACGAGCAGTACTTC
J gene: TRBJ2-7
V gene: TRBV7-9
clone size: .
D gene: .

CDR3 protein: CASSRIYSGGETQYF
CDR3 DNA: TGTGCCAGCAGCCGCATATATAGCGGGGGGGAGACCCAGTACTTC
J gene: TRBJ2-5
V gene: TRBV11-2
clone size: .
D gene: TRBD2

CDR3 protein: CSGQNTEAFF
CDR3 DNA: TGCAGCGGACAGAACACTGAAGCTTTCTTT
J gene: TRBJ1-1
V gene: TRBV29-1
clone size: .
D gene: .

CDR3 protein: CASSPPKGSTGELFF
CDR3 DNA: TGTGCCAGCTCACCACCGAAGGGGTCAACCGGGGAGCTGTTTTTT
J gene: TRBJ2-2
V gene: TRBV18
clone size: .
D gene: .

CDR3 protein: CASSLSGDRPYEQYF
CDR3 DNA: TGCGCCAGCAGCTTGTCAGGGGACAGACCCTACGAGCAGTACTTC
J gene: TRBJ2-7
V gene: TRBV5-1
clone size: .
D gene: TRBD1

CDR3 protein: CASSTPSNEQFF
CDR3 DNA: TGTGCCAGCAGTACTCCTAGCAATGAGCAGTTCTTC
J gene: TRBJ2-1
V gene: TRBV6-2/TRBV6-3
clone size: few
D gene: .

CDR3 protein: CASSLGPFSGANVLTF
CDR3 DNA: TGCGCCAGCAGCTTGGGGCCCTTCTCTGGGGCCAACGTCCTGACTTTC
J gene: TRBJ2-6
V gene: TRBV5-1
clone size: .
D gene: .

CDR3 protein: CASSQESVLASRETQYF
CDR3 DNA: TGTGCCAGCAGCCAAGAGTCTGTACTAGCTTCACGAGAGACCCAGTACTTC
J gene: TRBJ2-5
V gene: TRBV4-2
clone size: .
D gene: .

CDR3 protein: CASRFDFYEQYF
CDR3 DNA: TGTGCCAGCAGATTCGACTTCTACGAGCAGTACTTC
J gene: TRBJ2-7
V gene: TRBV2
clone size: .
D gene: .

CDR3 protein: CSAGTSGTTDTQYF
CDR3 DNA: TGCAGCGCTGGGACTAGCGGAACCACAGATACGCAGTATTTT
J gene: TRBJ2-3
V gene: TRBV29-1
clone size: .
D gene: TRBD2

CDR3 protein: CASSYQQGLNTEAFF
CDR3 DNA: TGTGCCAGCAGTTACCAGCAGGGGCTGAACACTGAAGCTTTCTTT
J gene: TRBJ1-1
V gene: TRBV6-5
clone size: .
D gene: .

CDR3 protein: CASSLTIGYGYTF
CDR3 DNA: TGCGCCAGCAGCTTGACAATAGGGTATGGCTACACCTTC
J gene: TRBJ1-2
V gene: TRBV5-1
clone size: .
D gene: .

CDR3 protein: CASSRTGATGELFF
CDR3 DNA: TGTGCCAGCAGTAGAACAGGGGCCACCGGGGAGCTGTTTTTT
J gene: TRBJ2-2
V gene: TRBV9
clone size: .
D gene: TRBD1

CDR3 protein: CASSLTAGTSGRYEQFF
CDR3 DNA: TGCGCCAGCAGCCTCACAGCCGGGACTAGCGGGAGGTATGAGCAGTTCTTC
J gene: TRBJ2-1
V gene: TRBV4-3
clone size: .
D gene: TRBD2

CDR3 protein: CASSEFRVPNTEAFF
CDR3 DNA: TGTGCCAGCTCAGAATTCCGGGTCCCAAACACTGAAGCTTTCTTT
J gene: TRBJ1-1
V gene: TRBV18
clone size: .
D gene: .

CDR3 protein: CATSRTPTGRVGNSPLHF
CDR3 DNA: TGTGCCACCAGCAGAACCCCGACAGGGCGAGTAGGTAATTCACCCCTCCACTTT
J gene: TRBJ1-6
V gene: TRBV15
clone size: .
D gene: TRBD1

CDR3 protein: CASSRRTGLGGNQPQHF
CDR3 DNA: TGTGCCAGTAGTAGACGGACAGGGTTAGGAGGCAATCAGCCCCAGCATTTT
J gene: TRBJ1-5
V gene: TRBV19
clone size: few
D gene: TRBD1